Listed here are 20 T cell receptor beta chains from one sample, sequenced in a study of CD8 T cells in Susac syndrome. Reverse transcription of roughly 0.5 to 1 ug RNA was carried out with random hexamers. TCRdb recomputed calls from the immunoSEQ multiplex PCR reads with MiXCR, one row per CDR3 protein. The sample has tens of thousands of distinct CDR3 sequences; around 94% are singletons. The sample taken for sequencing was CD8+ T cells from PBMCs. Receptors originate from a human donor in good health.

This sequence joins TRBV27 and TRBJ2-2; D not resolved. Germline V gives CDR1 MNHEY, CDR2 SMNVEV (reference sequence). V lost 0 bases and J lost 7, with 3 bases in between. CDR3 length: 12 amino acids. CDR3 DNA sequence: TGTGCCAGCAGTTTATCAGGCGGGGAGCTGTTTTTT. Its translation: CASSLSGGELFF.

The V and J genes are TRBV4-1 and TRBJ2-1; D is unclear. Looked up from germline, CDR1 is MGHRA and CDR2 is YSYEKL. With 0 bases removed from V and 9 bases from J, the gap between germline ends came to 12 bases. The CDR3 runs 14 residues. The DNA for the CDR3 is TGCGCCAGCAGCCAAGATCTCACTCAGGTTGAGCAGTTCTTC. Its protein product is CASSQDLTQVEQFF.

V usage is TRBV9 and J usage is TRBJ1-1; D gene ambiguous. V lost 4 bases, J lost 6 bases, and 10 bases lay in between. Germline loops: CDR1 SGDLS, CDR2 YYNGEE. CDR3 size: 12 residues. The CDR3 reads CASSPLGAEAFF. The DNA of the CDR3 is TGTGCCAGCAGCCCCTTAGGAGCTGAAGCTTTCTTT. Drawing the rest from reference TRBV9 and TRBJ1-1, the complete variable domain is DSGVTQTPKHLITATGQRVTLRCSPRSGDLSVYWYQQSLDQGLQFLIQYYNGEERAKGNILERFSAQQFPDLHSELNLSSLELGDSALYFCASSPLGAEAFFGQGTRLTVV.

The rearrangement uses TRBV29-1 and TRBJ2-1; D ambiguous. Germline V lookup: CDR1 SQVTM, CDR2 ANQGSEA. This CDR3 is built from 15 residues. Trimming removed 0 bases at V and 2 bases at J, with 11 bases between. Here the CDR3 DNA reads TGCAGCGTTGAAGATCTTCAAACCCCCTACAATGAGCAGTTCTTC. This codes for CSVEDLQTPYNEQFF.

This chain connects TRBV4-3 to TRBJ2-1, with D maybe TRBD1 (6 bases). V lost 0 bases and J lost 6, with 15 bases in between. The CDR3 length is 16 residues. CDR1 LGHNA and CDR2 YSLEER come from the germline V gene. The CDR3 sequence is CASSQDYTGSRNEQFF. In DNA form, the CDR3 reads TGCGCCAGCAGCCAAGATTATACAGGGTCCCGCAATGAGCAGTTCTTC.

The rearrangement joins TRBV12-2 to TRBJ2-7; TRBD1, as called in the table, went unchecked against the DNA. TRBV12-2 is a pseudogene. The CDR3 is 14 residues long. CDR3 region: CASRAGQGSYEQYV. CDR3 nucleotide sequence: TGTGCAAGTCGCGCTGGACAGGGGTCCTACGAGCAGTACGTC.

The gene calls are TRBV28 and TRBJ2-6, with no clear D. The CDR3 runs 16 residues. The V gene's germline CDR1 is MDHEN and CDR2 SYDVKM. V lost 1 base and J lost 0, with 7 bases in between. This CDR3 reads CASSLLADSGANVLTF. CDR3 coding DNA: TGTGCCAGCAGTTTATTGGCGGACTCTGGGGCCAACGTCCTGACTTTC.

The chain combines TRBV18 with TRBJ2-7, with D perhaps matching TRBD1 or TRBD2 (6 bases each). V lost 3 bases and J 0 bases, leaving 9 bases between the germline ends. The CDR3 loop spans 14 amino acids. Germline loops: CDR1 KGHSH, CDR2 LQKENI. The CDR3 DNA sequence: TGTGCCAGCTCACCTTGGGGGGCCTCCTACGAGCAGTACTTC. Its protein is CASSPWGASYEQYF.

The CDR3 loop is CSVGEAFF. Written as DNA, the CDR3 is TGCAGCGTTGGGGAAGCTTTCTTT. This rearrangement joins TRBV29-1 to TRBJ1-1; no clear D. Trimming cost V 4 bases and J 8 bases, with 2 bases left between them. Per the germline V gene, CDR1 is SQVTM and CDR2 is ANQGSEA. The CDR3 has 8 residues.

The rearrangement joins TRBV9 to TRBJ2-3; D gene unclear. Trimming pared 4 bases from V and 2 bases from J, leaving 5 bases between. The germline V gene encodes CDR1 SGDLS and CDR2 YYNGEE. This CDR3 has 12 amino acids. Here the CDR3 reads CASSPNTDTQYF. DNA of the CDR3: TGTGCCAGCAGCCCGAACACAGATACGCAGTATTTT.

The gene calls are TRBV12-3 or TRBV12-4 and TRBJ1-1; the match to TRBD1 covers 8 bases. This CDR3 is 14 amino acids long. V lost 7 bases and J lost 2; bases outside the gene matches: 6. The CDR3 here is CASTLTGANTEAFF. CDR3 coding DNA: TGTGCCAGCACCCTGACAGGGGCAAACACTGAAGCTTTCTTT.

The chain joins TRBV5-6 to TRBJ2-3; 8 positions agree with TRBD2. This CDR3 is built from 16 residues. The germline CDR1 and CDR2 sequences are SGHDT and YYEEEE. Trimming took 0 bases from V and 3 from J; bases not matched to a gene: 6. The CDR3 bases are TGTGCCAGCAGCTTGGAGCCGGGGGGGCCAACAGATACGCAGTATTTT. Translating it yields CASSLEPGGPTDTQYF.

The rearrangement uses TRBV7-9 and TRBJ1-2, with 8 bases fitting TRBD1. V shed 3 bases and J 3 bases; nucleotides not matched to a gene: 3. The CDR3 is made up of 14 amino acids. Germline V CDR1 and CDR2: SEHNR, FQNEAQ (reference sequence). The CDR3: CASSFGQGDYGYTF. The CDR3 DNA follows: TGTGCCAGCAGCTTCGGACAGGGTGACTATGGCTACACCTTC.

The chain employs TRBV28 and TRBJ2-1; TRBD1 matches 9 bases. Germline CDR1 MDHEN, CDR2 SYDVKM. The CDR3 consists of 13 residues. J gave up 8 bases and V 6 bases, and 5 bases lay outside the gene matches. The CDR3 spells CASSPTGGDEQFF. The DNA of the CDR3 is TGTGCCAGCAGCCCCACAGGGGGCGATGAGCAGTTCTTC. The variable domain in full, completed from reference TRBV28 and TRBJ2-1, reads DVKVTQSSRYLVKRTGEKVFLECVQDMDHENMFWYRQDPGLGLRLIYFSYDVKMKEKGDIPEGYSVSREKKERFSLILESASTNQTSMYLCASSPTGGDEQFFGPGTRLTVL.

The V and J genes are TRBV9 and TRBJ2-7; 8 bases are shared with TRBD2. This CDR3 has 14 residues. Germline assignment: CDR1 SGDLS and CDR2 YYNGEE. Trimming took 2 bases from V and 3 from J; bases not matched to a gene: 4. CDR3: CASSVSGEHYEQYF. CDR3 bases: TGTGCCAGCAGCGTTAGCGGGGAGCACTACGAGCAGTACTTC.

V usage is TRBV5-1 and J usage is TRBJ1-1; TRBD1 matches at 7 bases. V lost 7 bases, J lost 0 bases, and 3 bases stayed unmatched. The length of the CDR3 is 13 residues. Germline assignment: CDR1 SGHRS and CDR2 YFSETQ. This CDR3 reads CASRQGLNTEAFF. CDR3 in DNA: TGCGCCAGCCGACAGGGCCTGAACACTGAAGCTTTCTTT.

V and J are TRBV7-9 and TRBJ1-1; D gene uncertain. The CDR3 is 12 residues long. V gave up 5 bases and J gave up 6 bases, with 10 bases separating them. Germline CDR1 SEHNR, CDR2 FQNEAQ (reference sequence). Here the CDR3 reads CASSVRFPEAFF. The CDR3 nucleotides read TGTGCCAGCAGCGTACGGTTCCCTGAAGCTTTCTTT. Drawing the rest from reference TRBV7-9 and TRBJ1-1, the complete variable domain is DTGVSQNPRHKITKRGQNVTFRCDPISEHNRLYWYRQTLGQGPEFLTYFQNEAQLEKSRLLSDRFSAERPKGSFSTLEIQRTEQGDSAMYLCASSVRFPEAFFGQGTRLTVV.

CDR3 sequence reads: CASSLATGRSYEQYF. In DNA, the CDR3 is TGTGCCAGCAGTTTAGCCACGGGACGTTCCTACGAGCAGTACTTC. V is TRBV12-3 or TRBV12-4 and J is TRBJ2-7, with D perhaps matching TRBD1 or TRBD2 (5 bases each). The V end was cut by 0 bases, the J end by 1 base, with 10 bases between. This CDR3 contains 15 residues.

The rearrangement uses TRBV29-1 and TRBJ1-1, with a possible D match to TRBD1 (6 bases). The germline gives CDR1 SQVTM, CDR2 ANQGSEA. Trimming pared 1 base from V and 1 base from J, leaving 10 bases between. The CDR3 has 14 residues. The CDR3 region is CSVEGHRANTEAFF. CDR3 nucleotides: TGCAGCGTTGAAGGGCACAGGGCGAACACTGAAGCTTTCTTT.

This chain uses TRBV30 with TRBJ2-6; no clear D. Germline values: CDR1 GTSNPN, CDR2 SVGIG (reference sequence). V dropped 4 bases and J dropped 4 bases, with 5 bases sitting between them. CDR3 length equals 12 residues. The CDR3 DNA sequence: TGTGCCTGGATGACAGGGGCCAACGTCCTGACTTTC. Translating it yields CAWMTGANVLTF.